These T cell receptor beta chains were read from a single sample in a study of T cell clones after liver transplantation. Only in-frame clones appear in the TCRdb table, and some are missing; sequencing was by immunoSEQ multiplex PCR. Of tens of thousands of clones in the sample, nearly 85% were seen once. This specimen was CD4+ T cells from blood, taken roughly 3.5 years after liver transplant. The receptors originated from a human patient who received a liver transplant. Some T cells may be provided by the graft donor. Each CDR3 is given with its conserved first and last residue.

V gene,J gene,CDR3 protein
TRBV28,TRBJ1-5,CASSYRTGVERVQPQHF
TRBV6-5,TRBJ1-5,CATAGQGGNQPQHF
TRBV19,TRBJ2-1,CASSIVLGLVRNEQFF
TRBV20-1,TRBJ2-7,CSASIQGGQYF
TRBV20-1,TRBJ2-5,CSAPIQETQYF
TRBV7-2,TRBJ2-2,CASSLGWGSTGELFF
TRBV4-1,TRBJ1-2,CASSQGRQLNYGYTF
TRBV18,TRBJ2-5,CASSPQTGSRETQYF
TRBV18,TRBJ2-7,CASSLGTGMNNEQYF
TRBV19,TRBJ2-1,CASSISRFYGGMDNEQFF